The 23 T cell receptor beta chains below were found in one sample sequenced in a study of blood T cells in healthy people across ages. The use of a sample-barcoded 5' primer and a J-beta primer mix characterized a second PCR of roughly 6 to 11 cycles. Via MiXCR, TCRdb re-called the 5' RACE reads, giving one row per CDR3 protein. The sample has about 2 million distinct CDR3 sequences; about 50% are singletons. Source material: blood. These receptors were collected from a middle-aged woman in good health.

This clonotype was observed a single time. The genes are TRBV20-1 and TRBJ2-3, with no clear D. The CDR3 extends over 12 amino acids. Trimming shortened V by 6 bases and J by 3 bases, and 10 bases separated the two germline ends. Germline V lookup: CDR1 DFQATT, CDR2 SNEGSKA (reference sequence). The CDR3 DNA reads as TGCAGTGCCAATAGATATACAGATACGCAGTATTTT. Its translation: CSANRYTDTQYF.

The chain joins TRBV7-6 to TRBJ1-6; TRBD1 matches at 9 bases. This CDR3 contains 14 residues. Trimming cost V 5 bases and J 14 bases; bases outside gene matches: 10. In germline, CDR1 is SGHVS, CDR2 FNYEAQ. Here the CDR3 reads CASSAGTGPLALHF. Written as DNA, the CDR3 is TGTGCCAGCAGCGCCGGGACAGGGCCTTTGGCCCTCCACTTT.

This clonotype showed up just once. CDR3 sequence: CSALDRGVNQPQHF. The CDR3 bases are TGCAGTGCCCTGGACAGGGGCGTGAATCAGCCCCAGCATTTT. The chain is built from TRBV20-1 and TRBJ1-5, with 9 bases aligning to TRBD1. CDR3 length equals 14 residues. Germline CDR1 and CDR2: DFQATT and SNEGSKA (reference sequence). The trim removed 6 bases at V and 4 bases at J, leaving 7 bases unmatched.

The chain is built from TRBV28 and TRBJ2-5; 9 bases are a match to TRBD2. Germline assignment: CDR1 MDHEN and CDR2 SYDVKM. CDR3 length: 17 amino acids. V shed 5 bases, J shed 1 base, and the junction held 11 bases outside the gene matches. DNA of the CDR3: TGTGCCAGCAGTATGAGTGGGCTAGCGGGGATCCAAGAGACCCAGTACTTC. Its protein product is CASSMSGLAGIQETQYF.

CDR3 DNA: TGTGCCAGCAGCTTAGTCACTAGCGGGGGGGCGTCCTACAATGAGCAGTTCTTC. Translating it yields CASSLVTSGGASYNEQFF. The chain combines TRBV7-2 with TRBJ2-1, with 13 bases matching TRBD2. The CDR3 extends over 18 amino acids. J lost 1 base, V lost 1 base, and 4 bases had no gene match. The germline V gene has CDR1 SGHTA and CDR2 FQGNSA.

The chain links TRBV9 to TRBJ1-2; D might be TRBD1 (6 bases). The CDR3 is 16 residues long. The germline gives CDR1 SGDLS, CDR2 YYNGEE. The V end was cut by 0 bases, the J end by 4 bases, with 16 bases between. This CDR3 is CASSVEAGHGPYGYTF. The CDR3 bases are TGTGCCAGCAGCGTAGAAGCGGGACATGGCCCCTATGGCTACACCTTC.

The chain carries TRBV3-1 and TRBJ1-1; a possible D gene is TRBD1 (5 bases). Germline loops: CDR1 LGHDT, CDR2 YNNKEL (reference sequence). The CDR3 totals 13 residues. Trimming cost V 0 bases and J 11 bases, with 13 bases left between them. In DNA, the CDR3 is TGTGCCAGCAGCCAAGATTTCAGGGCTCGGGCTTTCTTT. Its translation is CASSQDFRARAFF.

The V and J genes are TRBV25-1 and TRBJ2-7; D unclear. CDR3 length: 14 amino acids. V was trimmed by 3 bases and J by 4 bases, leaving 13 bases between them. Germline CDR1 and CDR2: MGHDK and SYGVNS. In DNA, the CDR3 is TGTGCCAGCAGTGATTTCATTGGGGTGTACGAGCAGTACTTC. Its translation: CASSDFIGVYEQYF.

This clonotype was observed once. The chain uses TRBV20-1 and TRBJ1-5; 9 bases map to TRBD1. The trim removed 4 bases at V and 3 bases at J, leaving 7 bases unmatched. This CDR3 spans 15 amino acids. Germline V CDR1 and CDR2: DFQATT, SNEGSKA (reference sequence). CDR3 amino acids: CSATSTGGNNQPQHF. CDR3 bases: TGCAGTGCTACGTCAACAGGGGGCAACAATCAGCCCCAGCATTTT.

This clonotype was seen ten or more times. The CDR3: CASSLHRQETQYF. For the CDR3, the DNA is TGTGCCAGCAGCTTGCACAGACAAGAGACCCAGTACTTC. The chain employs TRBV7-2 and TRBJ2-5; D is ambiguous. This CDR3 has 13 amino acids. The germline CDR1 and CDR2 sequences are SGHTA and FQGNSA. Trimming shortened V by 3 bases and J by 2 bases, and 7 bases separated the two germline ends.

CDR3 region: CASGSFGRLGNQPQHF. In nucleotides, the CDR3 is TGTGCCAGCGGCTCCTTCGGGAGGTTGGGCAATCAGCCCCAGCATTTT. The chain employs TRBV6-2 or TRBV6-3 and TRBJ1-5; no firm D call. Germline-derived CDR1 and CDR2 are MNHEY and SVGEGT. This CDR3 has 16 amino acids. Between the trimmed V and J ends, which lost 8 bases and 2 bases, there was a span of 19 bases.

The gene calls are TRBV6-2 or TRBV6-3 and TRBJ2-3; D perhaps matches TRBD1 (7 bases). The germline gives CDR1 MNHEY, CDR2 SVGEGT. Trimming pared 4 bases from V and 4 bases from J, leaving 24 bases between. The CDR3 spans 18 residues. The CDR3 DNA reads TGTGCCAGCAGTTCCCTGTTTAACAGGGGCACGGGGGCAGATACGCAGTATTTT. Amino acids: CASSSLFNRGTGADTQYF.

The chain joins TRBV18 to TRBJ2-1, with 11 positions matching TRBD2. CDR1 and CDR2 (germline): KGHSH, LQKENI. J was trimmed by 0 bases and V by 4 bases; bases with no gene match: 5. The CDR3 has 17 amino acids. The chain's CDR3 is CASSLSSGGPSYNEQFF. In nucleotides, the CDR3 is TGTGCCAGCTCACTGTCTAGCGGGGGGCCCTCCTACAATGAGCAGTTCTTC.

The rearrangement uses TRBV6-2 or TRBV6-3 and TRBJ2-1; tentatively, D is TRBD2 (7 bases). Trimming stripped 6 bases from V and 2 bases from J, with 14 bases between. The CDR3 length is 15 residues. Per germline, CDR1 MNHEY and CDR2 SVGEGT. The CDR3 protein is CASRDGGGPYNEQFF. CDR3 coding DNA: TGTGCCAGCAGGGACGGCGGGGGCCCCTACAATGAGCAGTTCTTC.

The chain employs TRBV7-2 and TRBJ1-2; maybe TRBD1 (6 bases). CDR3 length: 10 residues. Per the germline V gene, CDR1 is SGHTA and CDR2 is FQGNSA. V lost 5 bases and J lost 13, with 11 bases in between. Here the CDR3 reads CASSVQGLTF. The CDR3 DNA reads as TGTGCCAGCAGCGTACAGGGCCTCACCTTC. Full variable domain (rest looked up from reference TRBV7-2 and TRBJ1-2): GAGVSQSPSNKVTEKGKDVELRCDPISGHTALYWYRQSLGQGLEFLIYFQGNSAPDKSGLPSDRFSAERTGGSVSTLTIQRTQQEDSAVYLCASSVQGLTFGSGTRLTVV.

The CDR3 protein is CATSRDGRQETQYF. The CDR3 coding sequence is TGTGCCACCAGCAGAGATGGGCGGCAAGAGACCCAGTACTTC. V is TRBV15 and J is TRBJ2-5; D remains unclear. In germline, CDR1 is LNHNV, CDR2 YYDKDF (reference sequence). V shed 0 bases and J shed 2 bases, with 7 bases lying between them. The CDR3 has 14 amino acids. Combining the CDR3 with reference TRBV15 and TRBJ2-5 gives the whole variable domain DAMVIQNPRYQVTQFGKPVTLSCSQTLNHNVMYWYQQKSSQAPKLLFHYYDKDFNNEADTPDNFQSRRPNTSFCFLDIRSPGLGDTAMYLCATSRDGRQETQYFGPGTRLLVL.

This clonotype was detected a few times. This chain links TRBV19 with TRBJ1-5; TRBD1 might be the D (6 bases). Trimming took off 6 bases at V and 5 bases at J, with 14 bases between the two ends. The CDR3 totals 14 residues. The V gene's germline CDR1 is LNHDA and CDR2 SQIVND (reference sequence). As DNA, the CDR3 is TGTGCCAGTAGAGAACAGGGTCTTCATCAGCCCCAGCATTTT. Protein: CASREQGLHQPQHF.

This clonotype was seen only a few times. The V call is TRBV9, the J call TRBJ1-2; the D gene is possibly TRBD1 (6 bases). CDR1 and CDR2 from the germline V gene are SGDLS and YYNGEE. The V gene lost 0 bases and the J gene lost 2 bases, with 8 bases spanning the gap. CDR3 size: 14 residues. CDR3 in amino acids: CASSVVGTNYGYTF. DNA of the CDR3: TGTGCCAGCAGCGTAGTCGGGACAAACTATGGCTACACCTTC.

V usage is TRBV27 and J usage is TRBJ1-6; tentatively, D is TRBD1 (6 bases). Germline V CDR1 and CDR2: MNHEY, SMNVEV (reference sequence). Trimming left V 6 bases short and J 5 bases short, with 11 bases between. This CDR3 comprises 14 residues. In DNA, the CDR3 is TGTGCCAGCAGCCGACGGACAGATAATTCACCCCTCCACTTT. Its translation is CASSRRTDNSPLHF.

There are a few counts of this clonotype. The V call is TRBV27, the J call TRBJ2-3, with D possibly matching TRBD2 (6 bases). The CDR3 consists of 15 residues. Germline V lookup: CDR1 MNHEY, CDR2 SMNVEV (reference sequence). V lost 5 bases, J lost 5 bases, and 17 bases lay in between. In DNA, the CDR3 is TGTGCCAGCAGTCCGCTCCGACTAGTCGGAGATACGCAGTATTTT. Protein product: CASSPLRLVGDTQYF.

This clonotype occurred a few times. The chain recombines TRBV11-1 with TRBJ2-3; D perhaps matches TRBD2 (6 bases). V lost 3 bases and J 3 bases, leaving 10 bases between the germline ends. The CDR3 spans 14 residues. Germline values: CDR1 SGHAT, CDR2 FQDESV (reference sequence). The CDR3 sequence: CASSFRTTTDTQYF. As DNA, the CDR3 is TGTGCCAGCAGCTTCCGGACTACGACAGATACGCAGTATTTT. Filled out from reference TRBV11-1 and TRBJ2-3, the complete variable domain reads EAEVAQSPRYKITEKSQAVAFWCDPISGHATLYWYRQILGQGPELLVQFQDESVVDDSQLPKDRFSAERLKGVDSTLKIQPAELGDSAMYLCASSFRTTTDTQYFGPGTRLTVL.

The CDR3 here is CSAEAGYNEQFF. The DNA of the CDR3 is TGCAGCGCCGAGGCCGGCTACAATGAGCAGTTCTTC. The chain carries TRBV29-1 and TRBJ2-1, with no clear D. There are 12 residues in the CDR3. V was shortened by 7 bases and J by 3 bases, with 10 bases between the two germline ends. The germline V gene has CDR1 SQVTM and CDR2 ANQGSEA.

This clonotype was detected ten times or more. The V call is TRBV7-9, the J call TRBJ2-5, with 7 bases that match TRBD1. Germline CDR1 is SEHNR and CDR2 is FQNEAQ (reference sequence). CDR3 size: 14 residues. Losses at the gene ends were 3 bases for V and 4 bases for J; bases not matched to a gene: 5. CDR3 region: CASSFRTGAETQYF. The DNA of the CDR3 is TGTGCCAGCAGCTTCCGGACAGGAGCAGAGACCCAGTACTTC.